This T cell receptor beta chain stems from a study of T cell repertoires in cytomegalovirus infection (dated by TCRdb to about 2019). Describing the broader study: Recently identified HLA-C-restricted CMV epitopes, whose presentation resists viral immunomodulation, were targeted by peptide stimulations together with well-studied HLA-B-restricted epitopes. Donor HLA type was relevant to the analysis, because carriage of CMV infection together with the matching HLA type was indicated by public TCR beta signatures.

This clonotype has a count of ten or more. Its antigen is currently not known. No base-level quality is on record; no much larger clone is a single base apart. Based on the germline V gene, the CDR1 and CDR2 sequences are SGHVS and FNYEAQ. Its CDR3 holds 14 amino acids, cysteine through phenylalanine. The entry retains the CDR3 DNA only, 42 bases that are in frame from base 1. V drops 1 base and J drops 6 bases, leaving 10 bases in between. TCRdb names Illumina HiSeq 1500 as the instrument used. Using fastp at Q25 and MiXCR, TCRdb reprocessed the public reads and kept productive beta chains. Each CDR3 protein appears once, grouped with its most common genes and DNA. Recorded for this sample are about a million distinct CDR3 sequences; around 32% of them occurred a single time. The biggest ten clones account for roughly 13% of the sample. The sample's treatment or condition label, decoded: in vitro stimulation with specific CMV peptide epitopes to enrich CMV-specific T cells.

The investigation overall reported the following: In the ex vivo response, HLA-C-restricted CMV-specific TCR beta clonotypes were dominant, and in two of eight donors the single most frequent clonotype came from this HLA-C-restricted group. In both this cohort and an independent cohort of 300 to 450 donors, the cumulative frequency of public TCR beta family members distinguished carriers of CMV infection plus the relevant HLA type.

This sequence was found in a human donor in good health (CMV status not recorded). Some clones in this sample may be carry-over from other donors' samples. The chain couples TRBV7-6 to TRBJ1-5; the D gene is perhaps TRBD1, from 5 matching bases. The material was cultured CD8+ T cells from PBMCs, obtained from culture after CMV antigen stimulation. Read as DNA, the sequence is TGTGCCAGCAGCTTAGGGGGGTCGAGTCAGCCCCAGCATTTT. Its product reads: CASSLGGSSQPQHF.